The 11 T cell receptor beta chains given below trace back to one sample, sequenced in a study of cytomegalovirus exposure and HLA in healthy donors listed by TCRdb under 2017. Preparation of the library involved the immunoSEQ multiplex PCR assay. TCRdb holds this immuneACCESS table with in-frame rearrangements only. Some clones are missing; in checked studies, unresolved V genes explain under half, and the rest has no known cause. Present in this sample are about 170,000 clones, roughly 90% of which were seen just once. 4% to 5% of the sample lies in the top ten. Sequenced sample: PBMCs. Source of these receptors: a man aged 18 to 35 in good health and CMV-seropositive.

The rearrangement links TRBV11-2 to TRBJ2-1, with D possibly being TRBD2 (5 bases). Trimming pared 0 bases from V and 6 bases from J, leaving 12 bases between. Germline assignment: CDR1 SGHAT and CDR2 FQNNGV. The CDR3 has 15 residues. This CDR3 reads CASSLDPGYGNEQFF. The CDR3 DNA reads TGTGCCAGCAGCTTAGATCCGGGATATGGCAATGAGCAGTTCTTC.

This clone came up once. The CDR3 reads CASSSPLAGGQQFF. The CDR3 DNA sequence: TGTGCCAGCAGCTCCCCCCTAGCGGGAGGGCAGCAGTTCTTC. The chain couples TRBV11-3 to TRBJ2-1, with TRBD2 matching 12 bases. Germline V gives CDR1 SGHNT, CDR2 YENEEA. The CDR3 loop spans 14 amino acids. With V trimmed by 4 bases and J by 11 bases, 6 bases remained unmatched.

The CDR3 DNA reads as TGTGCCAGCAGTTTATCGGCAGGAGGGAACACTGAAGCTTTCTTT. Protein product: CASSLSAGGNTEAFF. The V gene is TRBV27, the J gene TRBJ1-1; D gene uncertain. Trimming took off 0 bases at V and 1 base at J, with 9 bases between the two ends. This CDR3 contains 15 residues. CDR1 and CDR2 from the germline V gene are MNHEY and SMNVEV (reference sequence).

The rearrangement links TRBV7-3 to TRBJ2-1, with D possibly matching TRBD1 (5 bases). This CDR3 region has 15 residues. Germline CDR1 SGHTA, CDR2 FQGTGA. V gave up 4 bases and J gave up 2 bases, with 12 bases separating them. The CDR3, as DNA: TGTGCCAGCAGCTCGAGTAGGGGTACCTACAATGAGCAGTTCTTC. Translated: CASSSSRGTYNEQFF. Full variable domain (missing parts from reference TRBV7-3 and TRBJ2-1): GAGVSQTPSNKVTEKGKYVELRCDPISGHTALYWYRQSLGQGPEFLIYFQGTGAADDSGLPNDRFFAVRPEGSVSTLKIQRTERGDSAVYLCASSSSRGTYNEQFFGPGTRLTVL.

The chain joins TRBV29-1 to TRBJ2-5, with D possibly TRBD1 on 6 matching bases. Germline V lookup: CDR1 SQVTM, CDR2 ANQGSEA. The CDR3 length is 12 residues. The V end lost 5 bases, the J end lost 4 bases, and 11 bases lay between the germline ends. The CDR3, as DNA: TGCAGCGTTACCAGCAGGGGAGAGACCCAGTACTTC. Translated: CSVTSRGETQYF.

The chain uses TRBV10-3 and TRBJ2-7; 10 positions match TRBD2. The CDR3 covers 14 residues. Germline V gives CDR1 ENHRY, CDR2 SYGVKD. Trimming removed 5 bases from V and 5 bases from J; junction bases left unmatched: 6. CDR3 loop: CAISPHLAGDEQYF. In nucleotides, the CDR3 is TGTGCCATCAGTCCCCACCTAGCGGGAGACGAGCAGTACTTC.

The rearrangement joins TRBV30 to TRBJ1-2; 7 bases are a match to TRBD1. Germline V gene data show CDR1 as GTSNPN and CDR2 as SVGIG (reference sequence). CDR3 length equals 13 residues. Trimming cost V 3 bases and J 3 bases; bases outside gene matches: 4. CDR3 coding DNA: TGTGCCTGGAGAGGGGGCTCGGACTATGGCTACACCTTC. It yields the protein CAWRGGSDYGYTF.

This clone was detected once. V usage is TRBV5-6 and J usage is TRBJ1-5; D is unresolved. This CDR3 spans 16 amino acids. CDR1 is SGHDT and CDR2 is YYEEEE in the germline V gene. V lost 3 bases and J lost 1, with 14 bases in between. DNA of the CDR3: TGTGCCAGCAGCTCGTACGGGGTTGGAAGCAATCAGCCCCAGCATTTT. As protein: CASSSYGVGSNQPQHF. Together with reference TRBV5-6 and TRBJ1-5, the CDR3 gives the full variable domain: DAGVTQSPTHLIKTRGQQVTLRCSPKSGHDTVSWYQQALGQGPQFIFQYYEEEERQRGNFPDRFSGHQFPNYSSELNVNALLLGDSALYLCASSSYGVGSNQPQHFGDGTRLSIL.

The chain is built from TRBV11-2 and TRBJ2-3; 7 bases match TRBD2. CDR3 length: 16 amino acids. Germline V gives CDR1 SGHAT, CDR2 FQNNGV. J was trimmed by 0 bases and V by 8 bases; bases with no gene match: 11. The CDR3 coding sequence is TGTGCCAGCCGTTCGGGGAGGGCCTCGAGCACAGATACGCAGTATTTT. It specifies CASRSGRASSTDTQYF.

This chain uses TRBV28 with TRBJ2-1; a possible D gene is TRBD2 (6 bases). There are 13 residues in the CDR3. V lost 7 bases, J lost 2 bases, and 9 bases lay in between. Germline V lookup: CDR1 MDHEN, CDR2 SYDVKM. Here the CDR3 reads CASNLAPYNEQFF. In DNA form, the CDR3 reads TGTGCCAGCAACCTAGCGCCCTACAATGAGCAGTTCTTC.

A single count supports this clone. The chain recombines TRBV6-5 with TRBJ2-1, with 8 positions matching TRBD2. V lost 2 bases, J lost 9 bases, and 9 bases stayed unmatched. The germline CDR1 and CDR2 sequences are MNHEY and SVGAGI. This CDR3 comprises 15 residues. CDR3 residues: CASSYDPAGVREQFF. As DNA, the CDR3 is TGTGCCAGCAGTTACGATCCAGCGGGAGTACGTGAGCAGTTCTTC.